Listed below are T cell receptor beta chains from one sample, sequenced in a study of CD4 T cells in relation to SARS-CoV-2 and coronaviruses. Their antigens are not known. Only in-frame clones appear in the TCRdb table, and some are missing; sequencing was by immunoSEQ multiplex PCR. The data show tens of thousands of clones, less than 75% seen once. The sample comprised CD4+ T cells from PBMCs, cultured in vitro. These receptors were collected from a human donor in good health. CDR3s include the opening cysteine and the closing phenylalanine or tryptophan. D genes are given only for firm matches. Where a row states a size, it is once, few, many or the class of an expanded clone; other rows omit it.

v_gene,j_gene,abundance,d_gene,CDR3aa,CDR3nt
TRBV5-1,TRBJ2-3,once,TRBD2,CASSLPAGGDTQYF,TGCGCCAGCAGCCTACCAGCGGGAGGAGATACGCAGTATTTT
TRBV2,TRBJ1-2,-,-,CASRRDPGYTF,TGTGCCAGCAGAAGGGATCCCGGCTACACCTTC
TRBV7-6,TRBJ2-1,-,-,CASSFRQGSYNEQFF,TGTGCCAGCAGCTTTCGGCAGGGATCCTACAATGAGCAGTTCTTC
TRBV6-2/TRBV6-3,TRBJ2-3,-,-,CASSYSGAGTDTQYF,TGTGCCAGCAGTTACTCGGGTGCGGGAACAGATACGCAGTATTTT
TRBV19,TRBJ2-2,-,-,CASSPSTGVPTSTGELFF,TGTGCCAGTAGCCCATCGACGGGGGTACCTACTTCCACCGGGGAGCTGTTTTTT
TRBV9,TRBJ1-1,-,-,CASSVAPGSAEAFF,TGTGCCAGCAGCGTAGCCCCGGGGAGTGCTGAAGCTTTCTTT
TRBV19,TRBJ2-5,-,-,CASSIAEGVRGQETQYF,TGTGCCAGTAGTATCGCCGAGGGGGTAAGGGGCCAAGAGACCCAGTACTTC
TRBV7-6,TRBJ2-3,-,-,CASSLLATSDTQYF,TGTGCCAGCAGCTTGCTAGCGACGTCAGATACGCAGTATTTT
TRBV6-2/TRBV6-3,TRBJ2-3,-,TRBD2,CASSYSGLSLLSTDTQYF,TGTGCCAGCAGTTACTCGGGACTATCTCTACTTAGCACAGATACGCAGTATTTT
TRBV6-4,TRBJ2-1,-,-,CASSARFGNEQFF,TGTGCCAGCAGTGCTCGGTTTGGGAATGAGCAGTTCTTC
TRBV7-2,TRBJ2-7,-,TRBD2,CASSPSGRFSEQYF,TGTGCCAGCAGTCCTAGCGGGAGATTTTCCGAGCAGTACTTC
TRBV11-2,TRBJ2-1,-,-,CASSLVGGRHNNEQFF,TGTGCCAGCAGCTTAGTTGGGGGACGTCATAACAATGAGCAGTTCTTC
TRBV25-1,TRBJ1-2,few,-,CASRGQGRNYGYTF,TGTGCCAGCAGGGGTCAGGGGAGAAACTATGGCTACACCTTC
TRBV18,TRBJ2-4,once,TRBD1,CASSPPVVQGKNIQYF,TGTGCCAGCTCACCACCGGTGGTACAGGGGAAAAACATTCAGTACTTC
TRBV5-1,TRBJ1-4,-,TRBD1,CASSFGQGFHEKLFF,TGCGCCAGCAGCTTCGGACAGGGATTTCATGAAAAACTGTTTTTT
TRBV19,TRBJ1-1,-,TRBD1,CASSSSGTGRTEAFF,TGTGCCAGTAGTTCGTCCGGGACAGGACGGACTGAAGCTTTCTTT
TRBV18,TRBJ2-1,-,TRBD1,CASSPGTGDNEQFF,TGTGCCAGCTCACCCGGGACAGGGGACAATGAGCAGTTCTTC
TRBV4-2,TRBJ2-7,-,TRBD2,CASSQGLGLVIYEQYF,TGTGCCAGCAGCCAAGGACTAGGACTAGTCATCTACGAGCAGTACTTC
TRBV6-1,TRBJ2-7,-,TRBD1,CASSDRQGRLREQYF,TGTGCCAGCAGTGATAGACAGGGAAGATTGAGGGAGCAGTACTTC
TRBV28,TRBJ1-2,-,-,CASSLSTLYGYTF,TGTGCCAGCAGTTTATCGACACTCTATGGCTACACCTTC
TRBV19,TRBJ2-5,-,-,CASSMVGQTQYF,TGTGCCAGTAGTATGGTTGGGCAGACCCAGTACTTC
TRBV18,TRBJ1-5,-,TRBD1,CASSPTGEIGNQPQHF,TGTGCCAGCTCGCCGACAGGGGAAATTGGTAATCAGCCCCAGCATTTT
TRBV2,TRBJ2-1,-,TRBD1,CASSADRHNEQFF,TGTGCCAGCAGTGCGGACAGGCACAATGAGCAGTTCTTC
TRBV3-1/TRBV3-2,TRBJ1-1,-,TRBD1,CASSQLGQSTEAFF,TGTGCCAGCAGCCAGCTGGGACAGTCCACTGAAGCTTTCTTT
TRBV29-1,TRBJ1-1,-,-,CSVEHSQGGAAFF,TGCAGCGTTGAACACTCACAGGGTGGAGCAGCTTTCTTT
TRBV19,TRBJ2-7,-,-,CASSIDEGRYEQYF,TGTGCCAGTAGTATAGACGAGGGCCGCTACGAGCAGTACTTC
TRBV11-3,TRBJ2-7,-,-,CASSLDRSSYEQYF,TGTGCCAGCAGCTTAGACAGGAGCTCCTACGAGCAGTACTTC
TRBV4-3,TRBJ2-4,-,-,CASSPGTLQAKNIQYF,TGCGCCAGCAGCCCGGGGACACTACAAGCCAAAAACATTCAGTACTTC
TRBV5-8,TRBJ1-2,-,-,CASSTRTIRGYTF,TGTGCCAGCAGCACCCGGACGATAAGGGGCTACACCTTC
TRBV11-2,TRBJ1-1,few,-,CASSLGEWHQNTEAFF,TGTGCCAGCAGCCTGGGGGAGTGGCACCAGAACACTGAAGCTTTCTTT
TRBV5-4,TRBJ1-1,-,-,CASSPPGTVGNTEAFF,TGTGCCAGCAGCCCACCGGGGACCGTGGGGAACACTGAAGCTTTCTTT
TRBV4-3,TRBJ2-5,-,-,CASSQGVDQETQYF,TGCGCCAGCAGCCAAGGAGTAGACCAAGAGACCCAGTACTTC
TRBV7-8,TRBJ2-2,few,TRBD2,CASSHSGGATGELFF,TGTGCCAGCAGCCATAGCGGGGGGGCCACCGGGGAGCTGTTTTTT